The subject of this entry is one TCR beta chain. Its antigen remains unknown. A junction end diverges from the germline sequence, so it may reflect a read error. This sample stems from a study of T cells in Graves' hyperthyroidism and ophthalmopathy. The study's findings and limits: Appearing also in blood were most of the thyroid clonotypes expanded above 0.001.

Amplification of TCR beta CDR3 regions used RNA as the template. Primed by the HTBI set, a first-round RT-PCR was run on the TCR CDR3. MiXCR, run by TCRdb on the multiplex PCR reads, gives a single entry per CDR3 protein. The sample lists some 620,000 distinct CDR3 sequences, roughly 15% occurring once. Sequencing input: blood. This receptor was taken from a woman aged 25 to 39 with Graves' hyperthyroidism.

CDR3 protein: CASSLGSASETKYF. The CDR3 DNA reads as TGCGCCAGCAGCTTGGGGTCGGCGTCAGAGACCAAGTACTTC. The chain uses TRBV5-1 and TRBJ2-5; no definite D call. The length of the CDR3 is 14 residues. Germline V gene sequence: CDR1 SGHRS, CDR2 YFSETQ.